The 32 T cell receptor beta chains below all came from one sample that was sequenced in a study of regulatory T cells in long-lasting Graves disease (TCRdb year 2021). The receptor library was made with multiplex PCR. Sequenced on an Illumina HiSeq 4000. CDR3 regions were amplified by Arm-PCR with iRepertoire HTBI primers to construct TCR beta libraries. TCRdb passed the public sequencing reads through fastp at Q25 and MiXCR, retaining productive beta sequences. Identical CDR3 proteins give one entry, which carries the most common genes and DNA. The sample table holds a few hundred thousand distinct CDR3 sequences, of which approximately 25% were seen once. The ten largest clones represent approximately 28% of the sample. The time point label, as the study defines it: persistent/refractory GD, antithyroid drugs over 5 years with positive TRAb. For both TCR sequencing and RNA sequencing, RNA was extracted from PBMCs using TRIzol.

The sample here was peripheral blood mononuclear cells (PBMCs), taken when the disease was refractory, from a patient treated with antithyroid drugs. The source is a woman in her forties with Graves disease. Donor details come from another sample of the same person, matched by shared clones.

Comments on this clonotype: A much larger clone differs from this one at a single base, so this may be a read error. In nucleotides, the CDR3 is TGTGCCAGCAGTATGTGGGGGAACACTGAAGCTTTCTTT. It is translated as CASSMWGNTEAFF. The chain couples TRBV6-1 to TRBJ1-1; D not resolved. The CDR3 has 13 amino acids. CDR1 and CDR2 (germline): MNHNS, SASEGT. The germline V and J ends were trimmed by 5 bases and 1 base, with 8 bases remaining between them.

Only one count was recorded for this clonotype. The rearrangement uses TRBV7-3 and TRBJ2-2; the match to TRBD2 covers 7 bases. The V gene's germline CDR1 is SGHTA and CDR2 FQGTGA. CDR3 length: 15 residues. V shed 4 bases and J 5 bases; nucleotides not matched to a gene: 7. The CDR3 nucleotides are TGTGCCAGCAGCTCCCGGGGGAGGGGTACCGGGGAGCTGTTTTTT. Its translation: CASSSRGRGTGELFF.

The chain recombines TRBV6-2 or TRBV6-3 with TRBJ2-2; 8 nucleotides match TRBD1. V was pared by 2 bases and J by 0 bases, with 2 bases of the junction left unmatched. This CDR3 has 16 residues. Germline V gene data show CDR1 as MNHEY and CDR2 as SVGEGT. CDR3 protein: CASSYQGASNTGELFF. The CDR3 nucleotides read TGTGCCAGCAGTTACCAGGGGGCCTCGAACACCGGGGAGCTGTTTTTT.

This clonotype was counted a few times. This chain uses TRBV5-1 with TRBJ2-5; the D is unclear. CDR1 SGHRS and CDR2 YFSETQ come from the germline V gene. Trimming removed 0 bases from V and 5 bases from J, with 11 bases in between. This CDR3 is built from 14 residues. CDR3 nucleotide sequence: TGCGCCAGCAGCTTGGCTGTCGGTGGGGAGACCCAGTACTTC. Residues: CASSLAVGGETQYF.

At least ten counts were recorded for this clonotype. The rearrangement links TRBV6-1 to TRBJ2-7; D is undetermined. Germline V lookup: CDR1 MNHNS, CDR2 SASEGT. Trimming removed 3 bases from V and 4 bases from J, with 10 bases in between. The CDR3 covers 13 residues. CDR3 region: CASSDLVRYEQYF. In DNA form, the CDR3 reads TGTGCCAGCAGTGATCTCGTTCGGTACGAGCAGTACTTC.

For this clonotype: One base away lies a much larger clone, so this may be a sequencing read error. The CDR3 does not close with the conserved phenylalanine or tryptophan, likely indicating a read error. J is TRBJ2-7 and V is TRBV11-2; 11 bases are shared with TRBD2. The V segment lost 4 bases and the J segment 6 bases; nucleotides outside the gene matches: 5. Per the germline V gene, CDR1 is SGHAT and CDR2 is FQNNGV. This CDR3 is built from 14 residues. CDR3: CASSSPLAGVEQYL. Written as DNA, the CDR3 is TGTGCCAGCAGCTCCCCACTAGCGGGAGTCGAGCAGTACCTC.

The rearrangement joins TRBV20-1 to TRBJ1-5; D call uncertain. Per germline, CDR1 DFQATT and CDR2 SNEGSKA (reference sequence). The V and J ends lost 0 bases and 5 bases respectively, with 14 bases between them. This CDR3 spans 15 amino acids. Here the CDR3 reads CSAREPRGPHQPQHF. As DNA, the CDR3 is TGCAGTGCTAGAGAGCCCAGAGGTCCCCATCAGCCCCAGCATTTT.

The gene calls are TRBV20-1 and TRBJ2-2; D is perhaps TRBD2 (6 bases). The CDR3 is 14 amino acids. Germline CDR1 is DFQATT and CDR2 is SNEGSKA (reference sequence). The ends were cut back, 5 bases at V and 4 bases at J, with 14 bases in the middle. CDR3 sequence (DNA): TGCAGTGCTGCAGCGGGTCTAGGCACCGGGGAGCTGTTTTTT. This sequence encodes CSAAAGLGTGELFF.

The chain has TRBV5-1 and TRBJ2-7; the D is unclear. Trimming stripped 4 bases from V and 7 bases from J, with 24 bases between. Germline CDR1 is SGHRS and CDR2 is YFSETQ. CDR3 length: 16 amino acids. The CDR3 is CASSPSSATKGGEQYF. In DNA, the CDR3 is TGCGCCAGCAGCCCGTCTTCCGCCACCAAGGGTGGAGAGCAGTACTTC.

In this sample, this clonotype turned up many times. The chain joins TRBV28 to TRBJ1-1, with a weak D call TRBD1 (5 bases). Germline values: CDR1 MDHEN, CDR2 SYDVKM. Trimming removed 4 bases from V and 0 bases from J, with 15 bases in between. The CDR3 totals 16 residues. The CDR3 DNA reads TGTGCCAGCAGTTCCCCAGGGTGGAGACTGAACACTGAAGCTTTCTTT. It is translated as CASSSPGWRLNTEAFF.

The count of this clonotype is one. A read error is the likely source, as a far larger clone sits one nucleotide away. The CDR3 region is CASSPTEIEETQYF. The CDR3 nucleotides are TGTGCCAGCAGCCCAACAGAGATCGAAGAGACCCAGTACTTC. The chain recombines TRBV6-1 with TRBJ2-5; D remains ambiguous. This CDR3 region has 14 residues. The V gene lost 6 bases and the J gene lost 3 bases, with 14 bases spanning the gap. Looked up from germline, CDR1 is MNHNS and CDR2 is SASEGT.

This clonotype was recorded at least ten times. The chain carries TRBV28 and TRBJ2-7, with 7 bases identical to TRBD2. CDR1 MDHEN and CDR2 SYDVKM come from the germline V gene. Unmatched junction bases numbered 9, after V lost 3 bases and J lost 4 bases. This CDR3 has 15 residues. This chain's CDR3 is CASSFRGSRAYEQYF. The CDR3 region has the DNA TGTGCCAGCAGTTTTCGCGGGAGTAGAGCGTACGAGCAGTACTTC.

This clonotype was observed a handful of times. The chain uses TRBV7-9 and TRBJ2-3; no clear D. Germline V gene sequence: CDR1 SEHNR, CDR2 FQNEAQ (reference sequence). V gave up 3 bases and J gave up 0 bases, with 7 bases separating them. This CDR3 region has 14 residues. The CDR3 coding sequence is TGTGCCAGCAGCTTGAGCCCAAGCACAGATACGCAGTATTTT. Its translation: CASSLSPSTDTQYF.

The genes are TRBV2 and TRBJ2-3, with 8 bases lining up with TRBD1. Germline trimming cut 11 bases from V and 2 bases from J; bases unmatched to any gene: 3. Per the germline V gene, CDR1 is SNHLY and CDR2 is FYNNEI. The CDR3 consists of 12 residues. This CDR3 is CAWTGFTDTQYF. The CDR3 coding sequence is TGTGCCTGGACAGGGTTCACAGATACGCAGTATTTT.

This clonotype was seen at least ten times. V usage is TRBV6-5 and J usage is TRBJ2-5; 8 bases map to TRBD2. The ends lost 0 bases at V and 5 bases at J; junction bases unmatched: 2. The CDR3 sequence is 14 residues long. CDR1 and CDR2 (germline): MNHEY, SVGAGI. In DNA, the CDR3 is TGTGCCAGCAGTTACTCGAGCGGGAGTGAGACCCAGTACTTC. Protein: CASSYSSGSETQYF.

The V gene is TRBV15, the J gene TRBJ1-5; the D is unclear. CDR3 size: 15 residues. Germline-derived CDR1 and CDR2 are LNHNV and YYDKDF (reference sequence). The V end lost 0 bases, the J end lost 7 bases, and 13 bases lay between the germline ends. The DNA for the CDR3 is TGTGCCACCAGCAGAGAGGCGAGACTGGGGCAGCCCCAGCATTTT. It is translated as CATSREARLGQPQHF.

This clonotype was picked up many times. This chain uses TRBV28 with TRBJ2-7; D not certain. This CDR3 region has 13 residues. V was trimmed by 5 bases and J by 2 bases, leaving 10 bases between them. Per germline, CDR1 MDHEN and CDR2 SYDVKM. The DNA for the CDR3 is TGTGCCAGCAGTACGTCCGTAGCCTACGAGCAGTACTTC. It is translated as CASSTSVAYEQYF.

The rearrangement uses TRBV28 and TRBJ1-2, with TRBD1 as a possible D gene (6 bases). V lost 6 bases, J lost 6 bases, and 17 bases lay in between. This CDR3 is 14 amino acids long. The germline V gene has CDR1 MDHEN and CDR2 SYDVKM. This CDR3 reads CASSRNNRADGYTF. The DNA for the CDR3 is TGTGCCAGCAGCCGAAATAACAGGGCGGATGGCTACACCTTC.

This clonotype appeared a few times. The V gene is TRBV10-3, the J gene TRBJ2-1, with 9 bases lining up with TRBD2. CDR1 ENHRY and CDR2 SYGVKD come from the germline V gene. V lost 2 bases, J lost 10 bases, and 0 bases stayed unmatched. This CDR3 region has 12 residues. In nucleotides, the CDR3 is TGTGCCATCAGTGAGCTAGCGGGAGAGCAGTTCTTC. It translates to CAISELAGEQFF.

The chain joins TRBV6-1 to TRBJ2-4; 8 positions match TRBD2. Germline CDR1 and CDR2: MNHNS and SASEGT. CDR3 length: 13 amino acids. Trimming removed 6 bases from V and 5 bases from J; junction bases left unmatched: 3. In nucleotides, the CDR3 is TGTGCCAGCAGCCCGGGGGGGGAAAACATTCAGTACTTC. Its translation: CASSPGGENIQYF.

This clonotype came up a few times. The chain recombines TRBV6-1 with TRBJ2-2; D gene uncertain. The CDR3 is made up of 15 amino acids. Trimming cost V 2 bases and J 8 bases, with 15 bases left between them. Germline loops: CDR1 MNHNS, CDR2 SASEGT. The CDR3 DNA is TGTGCCAGCAGTGAAAGGCTAGGCCTAGGAGGGGAGCTGTTTTTT. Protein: CASSERLGLGGELFF.

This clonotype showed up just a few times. CDR3 amino acids: CASSGGLAVNIQYF. The CDR3, as DNA: TGTGCCAGCAGCGGCGGACTAGCGGTAAACATTCAGTACTTC. This chain connects TRBV9 to TRBJ2-4; 10 bases are shared with TRBD2. CDR3 length equals 14 residues. The germline gives CDR1 SGDLS, CDR2 YYNGEE. J gave up 6 bases and V 3 bases, and 3 bases lay outside the gene matches.

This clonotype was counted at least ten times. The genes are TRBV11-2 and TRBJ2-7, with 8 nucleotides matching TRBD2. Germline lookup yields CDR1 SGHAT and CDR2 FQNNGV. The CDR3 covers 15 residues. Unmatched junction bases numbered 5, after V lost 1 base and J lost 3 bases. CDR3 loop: CASSLVLAENYEQYF. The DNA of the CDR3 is TGTGCCAGCAGCTTAGTACTAGCGGAAAACTACGAGCAGTACTTC.

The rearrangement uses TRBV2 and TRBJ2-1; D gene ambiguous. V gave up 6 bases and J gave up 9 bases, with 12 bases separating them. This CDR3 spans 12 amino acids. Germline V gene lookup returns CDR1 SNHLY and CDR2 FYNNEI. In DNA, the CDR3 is TGTGCCAGCAGCCCTTTGGGAATTGAGCAGTTCTTC. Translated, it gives CASSPLGIEQFF.

CDR3 bases: TGTGCCAGTGCGAGCATCTCGGGCGGGGAGCTGTTTTTT. It translates to CASASISGGELFF. The chain couples TRBV19 to TRBJ2-2; D ambiguous. The germline V gene has CDR1 LNHDA and CDR2 SQIVND (reference sequence). CDR3 length: 13 residues. Deletions cut 8 bases from V and 7 bases from J, with 14 bases between.

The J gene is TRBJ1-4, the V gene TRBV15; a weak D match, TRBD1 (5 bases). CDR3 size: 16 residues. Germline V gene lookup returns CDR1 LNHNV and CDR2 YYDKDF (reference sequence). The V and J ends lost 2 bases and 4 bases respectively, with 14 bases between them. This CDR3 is CATSRSAGGGNEKLFF. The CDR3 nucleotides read TGTGCCACCAGCAGATCCGCGGGGGGAGGTAATGAAAAACTGTTTTTT. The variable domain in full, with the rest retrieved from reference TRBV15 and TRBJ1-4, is DAMVIQNPRYQVTQFGKPVTLSCSQTLNHNVMYWYQQKSSQAPKLLFHYYDKDFNNEADTPDNFQSRRPNTSFCFLDIRSPGLGDTAMYLCATSRSAGGGNEKLFFGSGTQLSVL.

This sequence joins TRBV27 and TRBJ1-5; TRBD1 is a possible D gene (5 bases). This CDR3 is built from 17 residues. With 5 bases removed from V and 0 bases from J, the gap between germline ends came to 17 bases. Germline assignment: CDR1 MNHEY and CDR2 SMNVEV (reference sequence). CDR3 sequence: CASSQIGTPNSNQPQHF. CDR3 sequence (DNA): TGTGCCAGCAGTCAGATCGGGACGCCAAATAGCAATCAGCCCCAGCATTTT.

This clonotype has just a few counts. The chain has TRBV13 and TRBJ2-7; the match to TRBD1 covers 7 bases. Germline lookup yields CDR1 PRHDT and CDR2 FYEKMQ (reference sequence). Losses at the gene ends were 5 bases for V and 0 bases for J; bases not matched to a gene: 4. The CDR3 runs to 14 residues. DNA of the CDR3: TGTGCCAGCAGCAGCCGGGACAGCTCCTACGAGCAGTACTTC. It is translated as CASSSRDSSYEQYF.

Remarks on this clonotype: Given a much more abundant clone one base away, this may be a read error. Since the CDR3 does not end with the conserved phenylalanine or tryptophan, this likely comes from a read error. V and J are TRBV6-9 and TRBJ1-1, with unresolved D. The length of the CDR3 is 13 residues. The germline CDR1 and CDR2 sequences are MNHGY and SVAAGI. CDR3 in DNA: TGCGCCAGCAGTAATTACAGAGCGGGTGAAGCTTTCCTT. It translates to CASSNYRAGEAFL.

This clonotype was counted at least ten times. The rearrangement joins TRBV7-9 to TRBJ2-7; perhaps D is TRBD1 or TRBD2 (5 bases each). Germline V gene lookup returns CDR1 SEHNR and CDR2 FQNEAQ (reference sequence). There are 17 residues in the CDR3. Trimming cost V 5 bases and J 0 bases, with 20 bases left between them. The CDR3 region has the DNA TGTGCCAGCAGCCGTGGGGCTGGGGGTTTAAGCTCCTACGAGCAGTACTTC. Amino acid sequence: CASSRGAGGLSSYEQYF.

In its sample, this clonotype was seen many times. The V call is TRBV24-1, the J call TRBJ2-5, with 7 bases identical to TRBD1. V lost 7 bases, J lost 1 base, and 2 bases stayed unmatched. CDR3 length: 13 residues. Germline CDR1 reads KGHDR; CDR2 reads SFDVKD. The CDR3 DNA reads TGTGCCACCAGCGGGACAGCCCAAGAGACCCAGTACTTC. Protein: CATSGTAQETQYF.

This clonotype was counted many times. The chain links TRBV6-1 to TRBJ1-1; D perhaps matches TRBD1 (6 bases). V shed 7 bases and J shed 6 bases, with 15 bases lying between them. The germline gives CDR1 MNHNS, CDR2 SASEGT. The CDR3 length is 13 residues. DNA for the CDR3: TGTGCCAGCACCGCGAGGGGGTACGCTGAAGCTTTCTTT. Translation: CASTARGYAEAFF.